This record concerns one T cell receptor (beta chain) sequence. TCRdb's table, derived via immunoSEQ multiplex PCR, lists solely in-frame clones and lacks some. The table records 37,000 or so clones, 91% of them present only once. This CDR3 region has 14 residues. CDR1 is MNHNY, CDR2 SVGAGI, per germline (reference sequence). The germline V and J ends were trimmed by 8 bases and 2 bases, with 13 bases remaining between them. The data stem from a study of T cell changes during pregnancy in multiple sclerosis. The input for sequencing was CD4+ T cells from peripheral blood mononuclear cells, taken in the second trimester of pregnancy. This sequence originates from a female donor in good health, enrolled as a control in a pregnancy study. The chain has TRBV6-6 and TRBJ1-3, with D uncertain. Here the CDR3 DNA reads TGTGCCAGCCAGTTACCCGGAGCTGGAAACACCATATATTTT. Protein: CASQLPGAGNTIYF.